These 27 T cell receptor beta chains were all obtained from the same sample, sequenced in a study of shared clonotypes between healthy human individuals. The protocol was immunoSEQ multiplex PCR, while the TCRdb copy is restricted to in-frame clones and leaves out a portion. The sample lists millions of clones, approximately 93% occurring once. Source material: naive CD4+ T cells from PBMCs. Subset of the sample: CD45RA+ positively selected. The receptors were sampled from a man younger than 35 in good health. Some clones in this sample may be carry-over from other donors' samples.

This chain links TRBV4-2 with TRBJ1-3, with D maybe TRBD1 (6 bases). This CDR3 region has 18 residues. Trimming shortened V by 0 bases and J by 0 bases, and 15 bases separated the two germline ends. CDR1 and CDR2 (germline): LGHNA, YNFKEQ. The CDR3 DNA reads as TGTGCCAGCAGCCAAGATAGTCGGACAGTGGTCTCTGGAAACACCATATATTTT. Protein product: CASSQDSRTVVSGNTIYF.

The rearrangement uses TRBV5-4 and TRBJ1-2, with TRBD1 as a possible D gene (5 bases). Germline V lookup: CDR1 SGHNT, CDR2 YYREEE (reference sequence). There are 15 residues in the CDR3. The ends were cut back, 9 bases at V and 0 bases at J, with 18 bases in the middle. The CDR3 region has the DNA TGTGCCACCATCCAGGGACCGCAAGCTAACTATGGCTACACCTTC. It encodes CATIQGPQANYGYTF.

The chain is built from TRBV29-1 and TRBJ2-7; possibly TRBD1 for D (6 bases). CDR1 and CDR2 (germline): SQVTM, ANQGSEA. This CDR3 has 13 amino acids. Trimming removed 4 bases at V and 2 bases at J, with 12 bases between. The CDR3 region is CSVGTVLTYEQYF. The CDR3 DNA reads TGCAGCGTTGGGACAGTATTGACCTACGAGCAGTACTTC.

As for this clone: Other DNA sequences in this specimen translate into the identical CDR3. This rearrangement joins TRBV5-4 to TRBJ2-5, with D possibly matching TRBD2 (5 bases). Germline CDR1 SGHNT, CDR2 YYREEE (reference sequence). Trimming took off 4 bases at V and 5 bases at J, with 12 bases between the two ends. The CDR3 is 13 amino acids. The CDR3 is CASSLGGRETQYF. The DNA for the CDR3 is TGTGCCAGCAGCCTCGGAGGTAGGGAGACCCAGTACTTC.

In this sample, this clone turned up a few times. Written as DNA, the CDR3 is TGTGCCAGCAGCTCCCCGGGAGGGGATACGCAGTATTTT. It codes for CASSSPGGDTQYF. The chain employs TRBV7-3 and TRBJ2-3; 8 nucleotides line up with TRBD2. Per germline, CDR1 SGHTA and CDR2 FQGTGA. V lost 4 bases and J lost 6; bases outside the gene matches: 3. The CDR3 extends over 13 amino acids.

The rearrangement links TRBV28 to TRBJ2-7; 8 nucleotides line up with TRBD2. The CDR3 contains 19 residues. J lost 0 bases, V lost 2 bases, and 15 bases had no gene match. Germline V lookup: CDR1 MDHEN, CDR2 SYDVKM. The CDR3 region is CASSLPIRSSGYPSYEQYF. The CDR3 DNA sequence: TGTGCCAGCAGTTTACCCATTCGGTCTAGCGGGTACCCCTCCTACGAGCAGTACTTC. Combining the CDR3 with reference TRBV28 and TRBJ2-7 gives the whole variable domain DVKVTQSSRYLVKRTGEKVFLECVQDMDHENMFWYRQDPGLGLRLIYFSYDVKMKEKGDIPEGYSVSREKKERFSLILESASTNQTSMYLCASSLPIRSSGYPSYEQYFGPGTRLTVT.

The chain couples TRBV7-2 to TRBJ2-1; D uncertain. CDR1 SGHTA and CDR2 FQGNSA come from the germline V gene. The CDR3 is 13 residues long. Deletions cut 1 base from V and 12 bases from J, with 13 bases between. For the CDR3, the DNA is TGTGCCAGCAGCTTAGTTTACACGGTTTCGCAGTTCTTC. As protein: CASSLVYTVSQFF.

CDR3 loop: CSAGDGPYEQYF. The CDR3 DNA follows: TGCAGCGCCGGGGACGGACCCTACGAGCAGTACTTC. The genes are TRBV29-1 and TRBJ2-7; D might be TRBD1 or TRBD2, each matching 5 bases. From germline, CDR1 is SQVTM and CDR2 ANQGSEA. Trimming removed 7 bases at V and 2 bases at J, with 12 bases between. There are 12 residues in the CDR3.

To note about this clone: The sample contains more than one DNA sequence encoding this CDR3. The chain is built from TRBV7-9 and TRBJ2-7; a weak D match, TRBD1 (6 bases). Trimming shortened V by 4 bases and J by 5 bases, and 6 bases separated the two germline ends. This CDR3 has 11 amino acids. Germline-derived CDR1 and CDR2 are SEHNR and FQNEAQ (reference sequence). The CDR3 loop reads CASSSGDEQYF. The CDR3 nucleotides read TGTGCCAGCAGCTCAGGGGACGAGCAGTACTTC.

V gene TRBV6-5 combines with J gene TRBJ2-7; 11 bases line up with TRBD2. From germline, CDR1 is MNHEY and CDR2 SVGAGI. J gave up 2 bases and V 6 bases, and 6 bases lay outside the gene matches. The CDR3 length is 15 residues. This CDR3 is CASRRLAGSPYEQYF. The DNA for the CDR3 is TGTGCCAGCAGACGACTAGCGGGGAGCCCCTACGAGCAGTACTTC.

Comments on this clone: Additional DNA sequences in this sample encode the identical CDR3. The J gene is TRBJ2-1, the V gene TRBV19, with 10 positions matching TRBD2. Unmatched junction bases numbered 3, after V lost 6 bases and J lost 1 base. From germline, CDR1 is LNHDA and CDR2 SQIVND (reference sequence). This CDR3 comprises 15 residues. CDR3 in amino acids: CASRASGSSYNEQFF. CDR3 DNA sequence: TGTGCCAGTAGGGCTAGCGGGAGTTCCTACAATGAGCAGTTCTTC.

Turning to this clone: Other DNA sequences in the same sample also yield this CDR3. V is TRBV18 and J is TRBJ2-2; D is unclear. V lost 1 base and J 6 bases, leaving 3 bases between the germline ends. The CDR3 length is 12 residues. The germline CDR1 and CDR2 sequences are KGHSH and LQKENI. The CDR3 DNA reads as TGTGCCAGCTCACCACTTCCCGGGGAGCTGTTTTTT. Translation: CASSPLPGELFF.

CDR3 loop: CASRTGGASYGYTF. The CDR3 bases are TGTGCCAGCAGAACAGGGGGAGCGTCGTATGGCTACACCTTC. The rearrangement links TRBV28 to TRBJ1-2, with 8 bases matching TRBD1. J gave up 5 bases and V 6 bases, and 8 bases lay outside the gene matches. The CDR3 extends over 14 amino acids. Germline V gene data show CDR1 as MDHEN and CDR2 as SYDVKM.

The chain carries TRBV27 and TRBJ2-5, with unresolved D. The CDR3 covers 13 residues. Trimming left V 10 bases short and J 4 bases short, with 16 bases between. Germline assignment: CDR1 MNHEY and CDR2 SMNVEV (reference sequence). The CDR3 sequence is CATARAASETQYF. As DNA, the CDR3 is TGTGCCACGGCCCGAGCAGCCTCAGAGACCCAGTACTTC.

V and J are TRBV28 and TRBJ2-3, with 11 bases matching TRBD2. Per the germline V gene, CDR1 is MDHEN and CDR2 is SYDVKM. CDR3 length: 18 amino acids. With 6 bases clipped from V and 4 bases from J, the junction kept 15 bases outside the gene matches. CDR3 sequence: CASSPVIPLAGGPDTQYF. The CDR3 nucleotides read TGTGCCAGCAGCCCAGTGATCCCGCTAGCGGGAGGCCCAGATACGCAGTATTTT.

This clone was recorded once. The rearrangement joins TRBV7-7 to TRBJ2-3; D gene unclear. The V end was cut by 1 base, the J end by 4 bases, with 6 bases between. The CDR3 covers 13 residues. Per germline, CDR1 SSHAT and CDR2 FNYEAQ (reference sequence). CDR3 sequence (DNA): TGTGCCAGCAGCTTAGGGGAACCAGATACGCAGTATTTT. Protein sequence: CASSLGEPDTQYF.

The chain has TRBV4-1 and TRBJ2-3; 8 bases align to TRBD1. This CDR3 has 19 residues. From germline, CDR1 is MGHRA and CDR2 YSYEKL. Trimming took 0 bases from V and 0 from J; bases not matched to a gene: 11. This CDR3 is CASSQDEALDRASTDTQYF. The CDR3 DNA is TGCGCCAGCAGCCAAGATGAAGCCCTGGACAGGGCTAGCACAGATACGCAGTATTTT.

V usage is TRBV14 and J usage is TRBJ2-1, with TRBD2 identical over 9 bases. The ends lost 5 bases at V and 7 bases at J; junction bases unmatched: 18. There are 18 residues in the CDR3. The V gene's germline CDR1 is SGHDN and CDR2 FVKESK. CDR3 DNA: TGTGCCAGCAGCGACTTTACATGGGCGGGAGGGCTTATTAATGAGCAGTTCTTC. It encodes CASSDFTWAGGLINEQFF.

This clone was detected only once. The sample has other DNA sequences that encode this CDR3 too. The rearrangement uses TRBV5-1 and TRBJ1-1; D might be TRBD1 (5 bases). The V gene's germline CDR1 is SGHRS and CDR2 YFSETQ. V was shortened by 4 bases and J by 2 bases, with 12 bases between the two germline ends. The CDR3 contains 14 residues. This chain's CDR3 is CASSTGQVNTEAFF. The CDR3 DNA follows: TGCGCCAGCAGCACTGGACAAGTCAACACTGAAGCTTTCTTT.

The rearrangement uses TRBV5-1 and TRBJ2-2; tentatively, D is TRBD1 or TRBD2 (5 bases each). The V gene's germline CDR1 is SGHRS and CDR2 YFSETQ. The V end lost 0 bases, the J end lost 4 bases, and 10 bases lay between the germline ends. This CDR3 spans 15 amino acids. This CDR3 is CASSLGDGSTGELFF. CDR3 nucleotide sequence: TGCGCCAGCAGCTTGGGGGACGGATCCACCGGGGAGCTGTTTTTT.

The chain couples TRBV5-1 to TRBJ2-3, with D perhaps assigned TRBD1 or TRBD2 (5 bases each). The CDR3 contains 16 residues. Trimming stripped 0 bases from V and 5 bases from J, with 16 bases between. From germline, CDR1 is SGHRS and CDR2 YFSETQ. The CDR3 reads CASSLAGGQQRDTQYF. CDR3 DNA sequence: TGCGCCAGCAGCTTGGCCGGAGGACAACAGCGAGATACGCAGTATTTT.

The chain links TRBV5-1 to TRBJ1-4; D remains unclear. Trimming left V 1 base short and J 7 bases short, with 11 bases between. CDR1 is SGHRS, CDR2 YFSETQ, per germline. The CDR3 runs to 14 residues. CDR3 sequence: CASSLLSPGEKLFF. The CDR3, as DNA: TGCGCCAGCAGCTTGTTGTCTCCGGGTGAAAAACTGTTTTTT.

This clone is a singleton in its sample. The genes are TRBV6-1 and TRBJ1-1; D is uncertain. The CDR3 has 12 residues. Between the trimmed V and J ends, which lost 9 bases and 4 bases, there was a span of 12 bases. CDR1 is MNHNS and CDR2 is SASEGT in the germline V gene. CDR3: CASGRTVTEAFF. Here the CDR3 DNA reads TGTGCCAGTGGGAGGACGGTCACTGAAGCTTTCTTT.

V gene TRBV7-2 combines with J gene TRBJ1-2, with a weak D call TRBD1 (6 bases). With 5 bases removed from V and 2 bases from J, the gap between germline ends came to 9 bases. The CDR3 sequence is 13 residues long. Germline CDR1 reads SGHTA; CDR2 reads FQGNSA. The CDR3 DNA reads TGTGCCAGCAGCCGGGACACCAACTATGGCTACACCTTC. This codes for CASSRDTNYGYTF.

This clone came up once. Here the CDR3 omits its conserved ending phenylalanine or tryptophan, so a read error is the likely source. Because the CDR3's place on the DNA is in doubt, the DNA is left out and the CDR3 is given as listed by TCRdb. The chain joins TRBV14 to TRBJ2-3; the table's D call, TRBD2, has no DNA check behind it. Per the germline V gene, CDR1 is SGHDN and CDR2 is FVKESK. The CDR3 extends over 9 residues, inclusive of both ends. CDR3 in amino acids: CASSRGEGI.

The chain carries TRBV2 and TRBJ2-2; D not certain. This CDR3 is 15 amino acids long. Trimming took 3 bases from V and 0 from J, leaving 8 bases between them. CDR1 and CDR2 (germline): SNHLY, FYNNEI. The CDR3 region has the DNA TGTGCCAGCAGTGAGTGGGTAACGAACACCGGGGAGCTGTTTTTT. Protein: CASSEWVTNTGELFF.

The chain carries TRBV7-9 and TRBJ1-2; the D gene is possibly TRBD1 (5 bases). V lost 6 bases, J lost 4 bases, and 12 bases lay in between. The CDR3 is 13 residues long. Germline V gene data show CDR1 as SEHNR and CDR2 as FQNEAQ (reference sequence). The CDR3 reads CASSQGVVYGYTF. CDR3 DNA: TGTGCCAGCAGTCAAGGGGTAGTCTATGGCTACACCTTC.